These 32 T cell receptor beta chains were sequenced from one sample in a study of T cell responses to AZD1222 COVID-19 vaccine. Profiling relied on immunoSEQ multiplex PCR, and the TCRdb table lists in-frame clones only, not all of them. This sample carries tens of thousands of clones, roughly 91% of them seen once, and the ten largest clones take under 30%. Specimen: peripheral blood, collected on day 0 of AZD1222 vaccination. These receptors were collected from an adult in good health.

About this clone: At one end the junction does not follow the germline gene, possibly because of a read error. The chain employs TRBV5-1 and TRBJ1-1, with no clear D. From germline, CDR1 is SGHRS and CDR2 YFSETQ. CDR3 size: 15 residues. The CDR3 region is CASSLNGGMNTEVFF. CDR3 coding DNA: TGCGCCAGCAGCTTGAACGGTGGGATGAACACTGAAGTTTTCTTT.

The rearrangement joins TRBV4-1 to TRBJ2-2; D not certain. In germline, CDR1 is MGHRA, CDR2 YSYEKL. Trimming took off 0 bases at V and 4 bases at J, with 9 bases between the two ends. The CDR3 contains 15 residues. The CDR3 nucleotides are TGCGCCAGCAGCCAAGATTTTTCCAGCACCGGGGAGCTGTTTTTT. Protein product: CASSQDFSSTGELFF.

The chain carries TRBV27 and TRBJ2-3; the match to TRBD2 covers 8 bases. Germline V gene data show CDR1 as MNHEY and CDR2 as SMNVEV (reference sequence). The trim removed 4 bases at V and 3 bases at J, leaving 21 bases unmatched. CDR3 length: 20 amino acids. This CDR3 reads CASSSALLSGAHEGTDTQYF. CDR3 nucleotides: TGTGCCAGCAGTTCAGCCCTACTTAGCGGGGCTCACGAAGGAACAGATACGCAGTATTTT.

By sample fraction, this clone is medium-sized. The chain has TRBV6-2 or TRBV6-3 and TRBJ1-2; D is undetermined. This CDR3 contains 13 residues. Germline loops: CDR1 MNHEY, CDR2 SVGEGT. V lost 6 bases and J 5 bases, leaving 13 bases between the germline ends. CDR3 loop: CASSPREEYGYTF. The CDR3 region has the DNA TGTGCCAGCAGCCCTCGGGAGGAGTATGGCTACACCTTC.

This clone came up a few times. V is TRBV6-5 and J is TRBJ2-1, with D hard to call. The CDR3 is made up of 16 amino acids. Trimming removed 0 bases at V and 4 bases at J, with 13 bases between. Germline V gene data show CDR1 as MNHEY and CDR2 as SVGAGI. As DNA, the CDR3 is TGTGCCAGCAGTTACTCGGGTCGGTCCGTATACAATGAGCAGTTCTTC. This encodes CASSYSGRSVYNEQFF.

A few counts support this clone. This chain joins TRBV3-1 (or the pseudogene TRBV3-2) and TRBJ2-5; D unresolved. V was shortened by 1 base and J by 1 base, with 10 bases between the two germline ends. The germline V gene has CDR1 LGHDT and CDR2 YNNKEL (reference sequence). The CDR3 covers 15 residues. The CDR3 DNA is TGTGCCAGCAGCCAAGCGCACGGTGCCCAAGAGACCCAGTACTTC. It yields the protein CASSQAHGAQETQYF.

The rearrangement joins TRBV7-2 to TRBJ2-5; 13 positions agree with TRBD2. Germline-derived CDR1 and CDR2 are SGHTA and FQGNSA. The CDR3 extends over 18 amino acids. The ends lost 1 base at V and 5 bases at J; junction bases unmatched: 10. The CDR3, as DNA: TGTGCCAGCAGCTTAGGGACTAGCGGGGGCCTGAGGCGGGAGACCCAGTACTTC. This codes for CASSLGTSGGLRRETQYF.

The chain couples TRBV28 to TRBJ1-6; TRBD1 matches at 8 bases. CDR1 is MDHEN and CDR2 is SYDVKM in the germline V gene. J gave up 10 bases and V 3 bases, and 5 bases lay outside the gene matches. This CDR3 comprises 14 residues. DNA for the CDR3: TGTGCCAGCAGTTTCACAGGGGGTGACTCACCCCTCCACTTT. It is translated as CASSFTGGDSPLHF.

This clone has a single count. The chain carries TRBV9 and TRBJ2-3; no clear D. V was pared by 8 bases and J by 1 base, with 11 bases between. The CDR3 length is 13 residues. Germline loops: CDR1 SGDLS, CDR2 YYNGEE. The CDR3: CASRRVGTDTQYF. The CDR3 DNA is TGTGCCAGTCGAAGGGTCGGCACAGATACGCAGTATTTT.

This sequence joins TRBV30 and TRBJ1-4; the D gene is possibly TRBD1 (6 bases). The CDR3 has 16 amino acids. CDR1 is GTSNPN, CDR2 SVGIG, per germline (reference sequence). Trimming shortened V by 0 bases and J by 0 bases, and 11 bases separated the two germline ends. DNA for the CDR3: TGTGCCTGGAGTGTAGTAGGGGGGGCAACTAATGAAAAACTGTTTTTT. Translated: CAWSVVGGATNEKLFF.

The J gene is TRBJ1-2, the V gene TRBV7-2; D not resolved. The V gene lost 1 base and the J gene lost 0 bases, with 9 bases spanning the gap. This CDR3 has 15 amino acids. Germline CDR1 reads SGHTA; CDR2 reads FQGNSA. The CDR3 nucleotides are TGTGCCAGCAGCTTAGTAATCCCAGCTAACTATGGCTACACCTTC. It translates to CASSLVIPANYGYTF.

The V and J genes are TRBV29-1 and TRBJ1-4; TRBD1 aligns across 11 bases. V lost 6 bases and J lost 7; bases outside the gene matches: 4. Germline CDR1 is SQVTM and CDR2 is ANQGSEA. The CDR3 spans 13 residues. In nucleotides, the CDR3 is TGCAGCGTATCCGGGACAGGGGGTGAAAAACTGTTTTTT. This gives the protein CSVSGTGGEKLFF.

The gene calls are TRBV6-5 and TRBJ1-1, with 10 bases matching TRBD1. Trimming at V came to 6 bases and at J to 4 bases, leaving 8 bases not matched to a gene. In germline, CDR1 is MNHEY, CDR2 SVGAGI. The CDR3 length is 15 residues. The CDR3 reads CASRLDRGPFTEAFF. CDR3 sequence (DNA): TGTGCCAGCAGGTTAGACAGGGGGCCGTTCACTGAAGCTTTCTTT.

The chain employs TRBV7-6 and TRBJ1-4, with D perhaps TRBD1 (5 bases). Trimming removed 5 bases at V and 1 base at J, with 20 bases between. From germline, CDR1 is SGHVS and CDR2 FNYEAQ. This CDR3 has 18 residues. CDR3 coding DNA: TGTGCCAGCAGCCCAGGCGGGGGAATAGGCGGAACTAATGAAAAACTGTTTTTT. It specifies CASSPGGGIGGTNEKLFF.

V usage is TRBV30 and J usage is TRBJ1-2, with TRBD1 as a possible D gene (6 bases). The CDR3 is 13 residues long. Germline lookup yields CDR1 GTSNPN and CDR2 SVGIG (reference sequence). Trimming shortened V by 0 bases and J by 3 bases, and 8 bases separated the two germline ends. The chain's CDR3 is CAWSVNRDYGYTF. CDR3 nucleotides: TGTGCCTGGAGTGTAAACAGGGACTATGGCTACACCTTC.

The chain combines TRBV2 with TRBJ1-4, with D unresolved. Germline V gene sequence: CDR1 SNHLY, CDR2 FYNNEI. The V gene lost 2 bases and the J gene lost 8 bases, with 12 bases spanning the gap. The CDR3 spans 14 residues. The CDR3 bases are TGTGCCAGCAGTGAACGTTTAGGGTACGAAAAACTGTTTTTT. Translation gives CASSERLGYEKLFF.

The chain uses TRBV5-4 and TRBJ2-2; possible D gene TRBD1, 6 bases. The CDR3 contains 17 residues. Germline V lookup: CDR1 SGHNT, CDR2 YYREEE (reference sequence). Trimming took 3 bases from V and 0 from J, leaving 15 bases between them. CDR3 sequence (DNA): TGTGCCAGCAGCTCGAGGGGCCAGGGGACGAACACCGGGGAGCTGTTTTTT. Encoded protein: CASSSRGQGTNTGELFF.

This clone was observed a single time. The genes are TRBV4-1 and TRBJ2-7; 9 bases map to TRBD1. V shed 4 bases, J shed 6 bases, and the junction held 10 bases outside the gene matches. The germline CDR1 and CDR2 sequences are MGHRA and YSYEKL. The CDR3 length is 15 residues. This chain's CDR3 is CASSPEQGAGVEQYF. The CDR3 DNA reads as TGCGCCAGCAGCCCCGAACAGGGGGCCGGAGTCGAGCAGTACTTC.

This clone was seen a few times. V gene TRBV30 combines with J gene TRBJ1-1; maybe TRBD1 (6 bases). This CDR3 has 15 amino acids. The germline CDR1 and CDR2 sequences are GTSNPN and SVGIG (reference sequence). Trimming removed 8 bases from V and 1 base from J, with 20 bases in between. Here the CDR3 DNA reads TGTGCCGCAAATCCAACCGGGACATCGAACACTGAAGCTTTCTTT. Its translation: CAANPTGTSNTEAFF.

This clone turned up a few times. This chain's CDR3 is CASSVTDTYEQYF. DNA of the CDR3: TGTGCCAGCAGCGTAACAGACACTTACGAGCAGTACTTC. The chain carries TRBV9 and TRBJ2-7; D is unresolved. This CDR3 is 13 amino acids long. Germline CDR1 SGDLS, CDR2 YYNGEE. V was pared by 1 base and J by 4 bases, with 9 bases between.

This chain connects TRBV9 to TRBJ2-7, with D maybe TRBD2 (6 bases). The V and J ends lost 3 bases and 6 bases respectively, with 13 bases between them. The CDR3 runs to 13 residues. Per germline, CDR1 SGDLS and CDR2 YYNGEE. The CDR3 is CASSGGGAREQYF. CDR3 in DNA: TGTGCCAGCAGCGGCGGAGGGGCGCGCGAGCAGTACTTC.

The J gene is TRBJ2-3, the V gene TRBV6-6, with TRBD2 as a possible D gene (5 bases). The CDR3 is 15 amino acids. Trimming took off 5 bases at V and 2 bases at J, with 14 bases between the two ends. Looked up from germline, CDR1 is MNHNY and CDR2 is SVGAGI (reference sequence). DNA for the CDR3: TGTGCCAGCAGTCAGCGGTGGGGAGACACAGATACGCAGTATTTT. Translating it yields CASSQRWGDTDTQYF.

This clone was observed a handful of times. This sequence joins TRBV6-4 and TRBJ2-3; 11 bases are a match to TRBD2. This CDR3 region has 15 residues. Germline CDR1 reads MRHNA; CDR2 reads SNTAGT. V was clipped by 6 bases and J by 4 bases; unmatched bases: 6. The CDR3 DNA reads TGTGCCAGCAGCAACAGTAGCGGGGGGGCAGATACGCAGTATTTT. This codes for CASSNSSGGADTQYF.

This clone was recorded many times. The chain combines TRBV2 with TRBJ1-3; 8 bases are a match to TRBD1. The CDR3 consists of 12 residues. J was trimmed by 1 base and V by 11 bases; bases with no gene match: 1. Germline V gives CDR1 SNHLY, CDR2 FYNNEI. For the CDR3, the DNA is TGTGCCGGACAGGGATCTGGAAACACCATATATTTT. Its protein is CAGQGSGNTIYF.

This sequence joins TRBV11-2 and TRBJ1-6, with a possible D match to TRBD1 (6 bases). CDR1 and CDR2 (germline): SGHAT, FQNNGV. V gave up 4 bases and J gave up 2 bases, with 9 bases separating them. The CDR3 extends over 15 amino acids. Here the CDR3 DNA reads TGTGCCAGCAGCTACACAGGGACCTATAATTCACCCCTCCACTTT. Translated: CASSYTGTYNSPLHF.

The chain has TRBV6-5 and TRBJ1-1; no clear D. Germline lookup yields CDR1 MNHEY and CDR2 SVGAGI. The ends were cut back, 7 bases at V and 2 bases at J, with 5 bases in the middle. The CDR3 runs to 11 residues. CDR3 region: CASILNTEAFF. DNA for the CDR3: TGTGCCAGCATTCTCAACACTGAAGCTTTCTTT.

The chain uses TRBV6-1 and TRBJ1-5; no reliable D call. This CDR3 spans 17 amino acids. V was shortened by 3 bases and J by 0 bases, with 15 bases between the two germline ends. Germline V CDR1 and CDR2: MNHNS, SASEGT. For the CDR3, the DNA is TGTGCCAGCAGTGATGGCGGACGGAGTTCTAGCAATCAGCCCCAGCATTTT. Residues: CASSDGGRSSSNQPQHF.

The chain couples TRBV20-1 to TRBJ2-7, with 7 positions matching TRBD1. The CDR3 length is 14 residues. With V trimmed by 6 bases and J by 3 bases, 11 bases remained unmatched. Germline V CDR1 and CDR2: DFQATT, SNEGSKA (reference sequence). The CDR3 DNA reads as TGCAGTGCCAGTTCGACAGGGAAGAGCTACGAGCAGTACTTC. It yields the protein CSASSTGKSYEQYF.

This clone came up once. The V call is TRBV27, the J call TRBJ1-4, with D possibly being TRBD1 (6 bases). Trimming stripped 2 bases from V and 7 bases from J, with 14 bases between. From germline, CDR1 is MNHEY and CDR2 SMNVEV (reference sequence). The CDR3 sequence is 15 residues long. The CDR3 sequence is CASSLIGGRSEKLFF. DNA for the CDR3: TGTGCCAGCAGTTTAATCGGGGGGCGAAGTGAAAAACTGTTTTTT.

The chain is built from TRBV2 and TRBJ2-3; a weak D match, TRBD2 (5 bases). Germline CDR1 and CDR2: SNHLY and FYNNEI. CDR3 size: 13 residues. V shed 6 bases and J shed 4 bases, with 11 bases lying between them. CDR3 residues: CASSSGYADTQYF. CDR3 nucleotides: TGTGCCAGCAGCTCGGGGTACGCAGATACGCAGTATTTT.

This chain links TRBV24-1 with TRBJ1-5; 8 bases map to TRBD1. V was pared by 4 bases and J by 6 bases, with 4 bases of the junction left unmatched. The CDR3 spans 14 residues. Germline CDR1 reads KGHDR; CDR2 reads SFDVKD. CDR3 protein: CATSDLTGGQPQHF. The CDR3 region has the DNA TGTGCCACCAGTGACTTAACAGGGGGTCAGCCCCAGCATTTT.

J is TRBJ2-2 and V is TRBV4-1; tentative D call: TRBD1 (5 bases). Germline V gives CDR1 MGHRA, CDR2 YSYEKL. The CDR3 is 12 amino acids. V gave up 5 bases and J gave up 4 bases, with 5 bases separating them. The DNA for the CDR3 is TGCGCCAGCAGCGACAGCACCGGGGAGCTGTTTTTT. Translating gives CASSDSTGELFF.